A selection of T cell receptor beta chains follows, all from one sample in a study of blood T cell repertoires in COVID-19. The table came from immunoSEQ multiplex PCR; TCRdb's copy has only in-frame clones and leaves some out. The top ten clones hold approximately 6.6% of a sample with 130,000 to 150,000 clones, about four fifths of them seen once. The sequenced sample consisted of peripheral blood. The receptors were gathered from a human donor in a cohort sampled during active COVID-19. Each CDR3 is given without its conserved first and last residue. D genes are given only for firm matches.

.,TRBV5-1,TRBJ2-7,ASSLHYRLYEQY
TRBD1,TRBV6-2/TRBV6-3,TRBJ2-4,ASSYSMGQGAGGNIQY
.,TRBV6-5,TRBJ1-2,ASRATGVSGYT
TRBD1,TRBV7-2,TRBJ1-2,ASSLARTGGGNGYT
TRBD1,TRBV18,TRBJ2-1,ASSRDRVDEQF
.,TRBV14,TRBJ2-6,ASSRHSGANVLT
.,TRBV5-4,TRBJ2-5,ASGAGLLEKETQY
.,TRBV7-2,TRBJ2-5,ASSLVQVLQGAQY
.,TRBV3-1/TRBV3-2,TRBJ1-2,ASRPSGGVGYGYT
.,TRBV5-4,TRBJ1-2,ASSLDAGPNYGYT
.,TRBV7-3,TRBJ2-3,ASSRVTQY
.,TRBV6-6,TRBJ2-1,ASSYSKGVDMNEQF
TRBD1,TRBV18,TRBJ1-3,ASSDRTGGNSGNTIY
.,TRBV15,TRBJ2-5,ATTTRDKFVETQY
.,TRBV9,TRBJ1-6,ASSVGRDSPLH
TRBD1,TRBV5-5,TRBJ1-1,ASSLTGVPEAF
.,TRBV4-3,TRBJ1-1,ASSQALRVSEAF
.,TRBV9,TRBJ2-7,ASSVGHAYEQY
.,TRBV11-2,TRBJ1-6,ASSLRQLANSERSSPLH